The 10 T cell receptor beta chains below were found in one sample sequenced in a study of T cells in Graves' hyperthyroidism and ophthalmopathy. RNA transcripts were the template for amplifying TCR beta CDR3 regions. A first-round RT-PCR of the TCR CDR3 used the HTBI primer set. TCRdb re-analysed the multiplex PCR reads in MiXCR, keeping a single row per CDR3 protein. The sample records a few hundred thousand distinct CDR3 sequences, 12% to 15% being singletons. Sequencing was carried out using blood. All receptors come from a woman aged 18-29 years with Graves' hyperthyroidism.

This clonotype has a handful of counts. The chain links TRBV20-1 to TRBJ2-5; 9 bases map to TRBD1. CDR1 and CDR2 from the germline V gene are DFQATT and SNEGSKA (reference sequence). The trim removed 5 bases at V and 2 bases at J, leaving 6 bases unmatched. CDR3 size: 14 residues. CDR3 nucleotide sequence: TGCAGTGCTGGGGGACAGGGCTCTCAAGAGACCCAGTACTTC. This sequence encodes CSAGGQGSQETQYF.

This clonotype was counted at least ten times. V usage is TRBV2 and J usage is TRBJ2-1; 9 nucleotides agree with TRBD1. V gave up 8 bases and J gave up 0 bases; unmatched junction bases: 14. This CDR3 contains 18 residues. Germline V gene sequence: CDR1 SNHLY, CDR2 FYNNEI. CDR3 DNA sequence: TGTGCCAGCCTGAGGACAGGGGCCGCACTTAGCTCCTACAATGAGCAGTTCTTC. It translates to CASLRTGAALSSYNEQFF.

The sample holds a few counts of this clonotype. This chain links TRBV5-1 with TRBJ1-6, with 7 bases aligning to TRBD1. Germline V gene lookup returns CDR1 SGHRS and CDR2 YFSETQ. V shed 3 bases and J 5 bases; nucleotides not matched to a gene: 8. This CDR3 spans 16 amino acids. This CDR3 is CASSSTGTEHNSPLHF. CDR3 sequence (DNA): TGCGCCAGCAGCTCGACGGGGACAGAGCATAATTCACCCCTCCACTTT.

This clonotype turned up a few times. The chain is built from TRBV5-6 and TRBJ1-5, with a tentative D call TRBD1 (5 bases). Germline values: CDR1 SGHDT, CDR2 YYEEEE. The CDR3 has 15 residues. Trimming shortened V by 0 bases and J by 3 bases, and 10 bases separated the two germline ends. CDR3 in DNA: TGTGCCAGCAGCTTGGCGACAGACTTCAATCAGCCCCAGCATTTT. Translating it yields CASSLATDFNQPQHF. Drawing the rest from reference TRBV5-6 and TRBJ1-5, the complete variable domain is DAGVTQSPTHLIKTRGQQVTLRCSPKSGHDTVSWYQQALGQGPQFIFQYYEEEERQRGNFPDRFSGHQFPNYSSELNVNALLLGDSALYLCASSLATDFNQPQHFGDGTRLSIL.

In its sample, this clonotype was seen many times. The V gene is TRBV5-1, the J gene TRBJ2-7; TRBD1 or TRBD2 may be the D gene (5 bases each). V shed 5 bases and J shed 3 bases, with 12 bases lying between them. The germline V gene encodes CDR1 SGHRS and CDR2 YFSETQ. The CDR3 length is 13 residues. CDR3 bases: TGCGCCAGCAGGGGGGACGCAAACTACGAGCAGTACTTC. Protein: CASRGDANYEQYF.

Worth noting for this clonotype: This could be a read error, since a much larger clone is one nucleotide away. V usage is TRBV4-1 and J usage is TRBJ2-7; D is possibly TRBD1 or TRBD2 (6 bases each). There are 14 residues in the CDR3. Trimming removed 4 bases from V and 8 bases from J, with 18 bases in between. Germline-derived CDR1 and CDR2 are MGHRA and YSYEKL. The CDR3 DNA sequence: TGCGCCAGCAGCCTGTCGCCGGGGGCCACGAAGCAGTACTTC. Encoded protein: CASSLSPGATKQYF.

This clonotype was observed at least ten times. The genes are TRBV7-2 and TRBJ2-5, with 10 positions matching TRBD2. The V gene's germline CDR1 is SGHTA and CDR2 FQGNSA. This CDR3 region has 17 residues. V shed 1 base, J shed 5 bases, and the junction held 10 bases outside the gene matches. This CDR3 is CASSLGLVAGGGETQYF. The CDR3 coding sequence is TGTGCCAGCAGCTTAGGACTAGTAGCGGGAGGCGGGGAGACCCAGTACTTC.

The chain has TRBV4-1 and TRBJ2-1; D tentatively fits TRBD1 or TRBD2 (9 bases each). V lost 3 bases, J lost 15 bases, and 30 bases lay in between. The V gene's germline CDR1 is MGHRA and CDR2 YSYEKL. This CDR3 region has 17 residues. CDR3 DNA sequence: TGCGCCAGCAGCCAGGAGGGGACAGGGTATCTGAGCGGGAGGCCGTTCTTC. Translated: CASSQEGTGYLSGRPFF.

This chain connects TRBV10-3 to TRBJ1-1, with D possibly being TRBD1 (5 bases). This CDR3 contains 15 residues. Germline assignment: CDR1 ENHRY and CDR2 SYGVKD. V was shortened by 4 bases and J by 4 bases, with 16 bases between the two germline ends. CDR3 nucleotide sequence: TGTGCCATCAGTGGCCAGGGAGGGGCTGGCACTGAAGCTTTCTTT. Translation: CAISGQGGAGTEAFF.

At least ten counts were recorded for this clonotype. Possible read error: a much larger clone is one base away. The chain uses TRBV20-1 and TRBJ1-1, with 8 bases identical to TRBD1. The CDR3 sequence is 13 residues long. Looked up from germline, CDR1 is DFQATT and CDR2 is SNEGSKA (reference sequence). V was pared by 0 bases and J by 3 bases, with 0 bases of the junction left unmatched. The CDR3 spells CSARETGDTEAFF. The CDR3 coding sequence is TGCAGTGCTAGAGAGACAGGGGACACTGAAGCTTTCTTT.